Listed here are 15 T cell receptor beta chains from one sample, sequenced in a study of response to subunit inactivated influenza vaccine. A single record per CDR3 protein comes from TCRdb applying MiXCR to the RT-PCR reads. In the table there are about 650,000 distinct CDR3 sequences, approximately 15% of which are singletons. The sample here was PBMCs from blood, taken approximately 12 days after vaccination. These receptor sequences come from a man in his forties or fifties who received an inactivated influenza vaccine.

There are a few counts of this clonotype. V gene TRBV20-1 combines with J gene TRBJ2-5; TRBD2 matches 7 bases. Per the germline V gene, CDR1 is DFQATT and CDR2 is SNEGSKA (reference sequence). The CDR3 totals 12 residues. Losses at the gene ends were 5 bases for V and 2 bases for J; bases not matched to a gene: 2. The chain's CDR3 is CSAGGGQETQYF. The CDR3 bases are TGCAGTGCTGGGGGAGGGCAAGAGACCCAGTACTTC.

In this sample, this clonotype turned up a few times. The chain has TRBV7-2 and TRBJ1-5; D is possibly TRBD1 (5 bases). Trimming shortened V by 0 bases and J by 9 bases, and 9 bases separated the two germline ends. CDR3 length: 13 amino acids. The germline V gene encodes CDR1 SGHTA and CDR2 FQGNSA. The CDR3 sequence: CASSLAGAGPQHF. In DNA form, the CDR3 reads TGTGCCAGCAGCTTAGCAGGGGCAGGGCCCCAGCATTTT. Filled out from reference TRBV7-2 and TRBJ1-5, the complete variable domain reads GAGVSQSPSNKVTEKGKDVELRCDPISGHTALYWYRQSLGQGLEFLIYFQGNSAPDKSGLPSDRFSAERTGGSVSTLTIQRTQQEDSAVYLCASSLAGAGPQHFGDGTRLSIL.

The chain employs TRBV27 and TRBJ1-2, with TRBD1 as a possible D gene (5 bases). Germline assignment: CDR1 MNHEY and CDR2 SMNVEV (reference sequence). V lost 2 bases, J lost 8 bases, and 15 bases lay in between. This CDR3 spans 14 amino acids. The CDR3 region has the DNA TGTGCCAGCAGTTTAAGTCGCAGGGAGAAAGGCTACACCTTC. Residues: CASSLSRREKGYTF.

The J gene is TRBJ2-7, the V gene TRBV20-1; D might be TRBD1 or TRBD2, each matching 5 bases. The CDR3 spans 13 residues. Germline V gene sequence: CDR1 DFQATT, CDR2 SNEGSKA (reference sequence). The ends were cut back, 7 bases at V and 4 bases at J, with 17 bases in the middle. CDR3 sequence: CSGSRDGKYEQYF. Here the CDR3 DNA reads TGCAGTGGATCCCGGGACGGGAAATACGAGCAGTACTTC.

V is TRBV20-1 and J is TRBJ1-5; the D gene is possibly TRBD1 (5 bases). CDR3 size: 12 residues. Germline CDR1 reads DFQATT; CDR2 reads SNEGSKA (reference sequence). The CDR3 region has the DNA TGCAGCGGGACGGAGAGCAATCAGCCCCAGCATTTT. Residues: CSGTESNQPQHF.

This clonotype was picked up a small number of times. V and J are TRBV20-1 and TRBJ2-1, with 11 bases matching TRBD2. V lost 1 base and J lost 6; bases outside the gene matches: 8. The germline CDR1 and CDR2 sequences are DFQATT and SNEGSKA (reference sequence). The CDR3 is 16 amino acids. The chain's CDR3 is CSARGPIAGGPNEQFF. In DNA, the CDR3 is TGCAGTGCTAGAGGCCCGATAGCGGGAGGGCCCAATGAGCAGTTCTTC.

Only a few counts were recorded for this clonotype. The V gene is TRBV7-2, the J gene TRBJ1-6; the D is unclear. Germline V lookup: CDR1 SGHTA, CDR2 FQGNSA. CDR3 length: 14 residues. Trimming removed 2 bases at V and 6 bases at J, with 8 bases between. CDR3 sequence: CASSLTTANSPLHF. DNA of the CDR3: TGTGCCAGCAGCTTAACGACGGCTAATTCACCCCTCCACTTT. The complete variable domain, with remaining parts taken from reference TRBV7-2 and TRBJ1-6, reads GAGVSQSPSNKVTEKGKDVELRCDPISGHTALYWYRQSLGQGLEFLIYFQGNSAPDKSGLPSDRFSAERTGGSVSTLTIQRTQQEDSAVYLCASSLTTANSPLHFGNGTRLTVT.

The chain recombines TRBV7-9 with TRBJ2-1; 9 nucleotides agree with TRBD2. Trimming took 1 base from V and 7 from J; bases not matched to a gene: 8. Germline V lookup: CDR1 SEHNR, CDR2 FQNEAQ (reference sequence). This CDR3 comprises 16 residues. The DNA of the CDR3 is TGTGCCAGCAGCTTAGTGCTAGCGGGGTCGCGGAATGAGCAGTTCTTC. Its protein product is CASSLVLAGSRNEQFF.

The chain has TRBV6-5 and TRBJ2-7; 12 nucleotides match TRBD1. The germline V gene has CDR1 MNHEY and CDR2 SVGAGI. V gave up 2 bases and J gave up 3 bases; unmatched junction bases: 2. There are 15 residues in the CDR3. CDR3 DNA sequence: TGTGCCAGCAGTTACGGGGACAGGGGGCTCTACGAGCAGTACTTC. Translating gives CASSYGDRGLYEQYF.

This clonotype showed up just a few times. The chain is built from TRBV7-2 and TRBJ2-7; TRBD1 aligns across 9 bases. With V trimmed by 6 bases and J by 1 base, 7 bases remained unmatched. CDR1 and CDR2 from the germline V gene are SGHTA and FQGNSA. The CDR3 extends over 15 amino acids. CDR3 loop: CASRATGGSSYEQYF. CDR3 nucleotide sequence: TGTGCCAGCAGGGCGACAGGGGGTTCGTCCTACGAGCAGTACTTC.

This clonotype has at least ten counts. V and J are TRBV5-1 and TRBJ1-4; D unclear. Trimming shortened V by 0 bases and J by 8 bases, and 14 bases separated the two germline ends. The CDR3 has 15 amino acids. Per germline, CDR1 SGHRS and CDR2 YFSETQ. CDR3 nucleotide sequence: TGCGCCAGCAGCTTGGGCGGCTCTGGAGGGGAAAAACTGTTTTTT. Protein sequence: CASSLGGSGGEKLFF.

The chain links TRBV20-1 to TRBJ2-1; D remains unclear. The CDR3 is 13 amino acids. Per germline, CDR1 DFQATT and CDR2 SNEGSKA (reference sequence). CDR3 sequence (DNA): TGCAGCTATCAACCCGGCTCCTACAATGAGCAGTTCTTC. It yields the protein CSYQPGSYNEQFF.

This clonotype was seen a handful of times. The V call is TRBV27, the J call TRBJ2-1; tentatively, D is TRBD2 (7 bases). Germline CDR1 MNHEY, CDR2 SMNVEV (reference sequence). This CDR3 contains 15 residues. V gave up 6 bases and J gave up 6 bases, with 18 bases separating them. CDR3: CASRPIGGGANEQFF. The DNA for the CDR3 is TGTGCCAGCAGACCAATAGGAGGGGGGGCCAATGAGCAGTTCTTC.

The chain joins TRBV9 to TRBJ2-7; 8 bases align to TRBD1. The V segment lost 2 bases and the J segment 2 bases; nucleotides outside the gene matches: 6. This CDR3 comprises 15 residues. Germline assignment: CDR1 SGDLS and CDR2 YYNGEE. The CDR3 coding sequence is TGTGCCAGCAGCGTCGGACAGGGAAACACCTACGAGCAGTACTTC. Its protein product is CASSVGQGNTYEQYF. The full variable domain, rest sourced from reference TRBV9 and TRBJ2-7, is DSGVTQTPKHLITATGQRVTLRCSPRSGDLSVYWYQQSLDQGLQFLIQYYNGEERAKGNILERFSAQQFPDLHSELNLSSLELGDSALYFCASSVGQGNTYEQYFGPGTRLTVT.

A few counts support this clonotype. V and J are TRBV7-2 and TRBJ1-2; 8 bases fit TRBD1. Germline V gives CDR1 SGHTA, CDR2 FQGNSA. CDR3 size: 15 residues. The J segment lost 4 bases and the V segment lost 4 bases, leaving 8 bases of the junction unmatched. CDR3 coding DNA: TGTGCCAGCAGCTGGGACAGGTCCCAATTCTATGGCTACACCTTC. This codes for CASSWDRSQFYGYTF. The entire variable domain, with the rest obtained from reference TRBV7-2 and TRBJ1-2, is as follows: GAGVSQSPSNKVTEKGKDVELRCDPISGHTALYWYRQSLGQGLEFLIYFQGNSAPDKSGLPSDRFSAERTGGSVSTLTIQRTQQEDSAVYLCASSWDRSQFYGYTFGSGTRLTVV.